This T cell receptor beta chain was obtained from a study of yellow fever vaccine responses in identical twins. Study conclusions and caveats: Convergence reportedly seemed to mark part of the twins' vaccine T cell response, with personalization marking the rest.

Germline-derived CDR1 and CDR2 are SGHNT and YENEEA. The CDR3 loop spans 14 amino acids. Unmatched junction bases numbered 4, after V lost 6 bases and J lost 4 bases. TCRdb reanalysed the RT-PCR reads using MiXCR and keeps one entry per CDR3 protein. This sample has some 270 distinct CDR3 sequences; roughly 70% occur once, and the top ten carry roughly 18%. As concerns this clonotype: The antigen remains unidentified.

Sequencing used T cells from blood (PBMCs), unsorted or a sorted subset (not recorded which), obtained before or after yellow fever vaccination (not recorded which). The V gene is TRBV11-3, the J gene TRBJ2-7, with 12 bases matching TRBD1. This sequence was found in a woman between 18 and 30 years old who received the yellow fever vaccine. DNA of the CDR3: TGTGCCAGCAGAAAGGGACAGGGGGCTTACGAGCAGTACTTC. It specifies CASRKGQGAYEQYF.